The T cell receptor beta chain under discussion was sequenced for a study of regulatory T cells in long-lasting Graves disease. Specified time point: newly diagnosed GD, antithyroid drugs for less than 3 months. The authors made the TCR library using RNA they extracted from PBMCs. The CDR3 contains 13 residues. V lost 6 bases to trimming and J lost 5 bases, with 13 bases between them. CDR1 is MNHNS, CDR2 SASEGT, per germline. Building of the TCR beta libraries involved iRepertoire HTBI primers and Arm-PCR of CDR3 regions. TCRdb used MiXCR to reprocess the multiplex PCR reads, holding one entry per CDR3 protein. The sample yields roughly 500,000 distinct CDR3 sequences, approximately 15% seen once. Only one count was recorded for this clonotype. These data also featured in a second study, about T cells in Graves' hyperthyroidism and ophthalmopathy.

The gene calls are TRBV6-1 and TRBJ2-5; D is ambiguous. The source is a woman aged 50 to 65 with Graves disease. The material was peripheral blood mononuclear cells (PBMCs), obtained at new diagnosis, from a patient treated with antithyroid drugs. The DNA of the CDR3 is TGTGCCAGCAGGATAGGGCAGTGGGAGACCCAGTACTTC. As protein: CASRIGQWETQYF.